Reported below is one T cell receptor beta chain. Its cognate antigen is unknown. The record originates from a study of cytomegalovirus exposure and HLA in healthy donors. This CDR3 contains 13 residues. Germline-derived CDR1 and CDR2 are LGHNA and YNFKEQ. V gave up 1 base and J gave up 6 bases, with 6 bases separating them. Samples came from healthy bone marrow donors. General study results and limits: Certain sequence variants were highly shared and formed a cluster, and this cluster was likely a sequencing artifact. Roughly uniform sequencing depth across donors was assumed, possibly incorrectly.

Amplification used 60 Vbeta primers and 13 Jbeta primers. Sequencing was performed with immunoSEQ multiplex PCR; in TCRdb, only in-frame clones are kept and a portion is missing. The data contain 170,000 or so clones, about 77% of them singletons. The rearrangement links TRBV4-2 to TRBJ1-4; D gene ambiguous. The sequencing input was PBMCs. The origin of this receptor is a man between 60 and 75 years old in good health and CMV-seronegative. CDR3 residues: CASSQGQDEKLFF. The CDR3, as DNA: TGTGCCAGCAGCCAAGGCCAGGATGAAAAACTGTTTTTT.